Listed below are T cell receptor beta chains from one sample, sequenced in a study of long-term antiretroviral therapy in people with HIV. TCRdb keeps only in-frame clones here, not all; method: immunoSEQ multiplex PCR. The sample consists of about 39,000 clones, approximately 86% of them appearing once. This specimen consisted of unsorted PBMCs, obtained just before starting antiretroviral therapy. These receptor sequences come from a woman under 30 with HIV. CDR3s include the opening cysteine and the closing phenylalanine or tryptophan. D genes are given only for firm matches. Rows may omit the clone size; those that give it use once, few, many or a size class.

j_gene: TRBJ2-7; d_gene: -; v_gene: TRBV18; abundance: -; CDR3aa: CASSSRTGSAREQYF; CDR3nt: TGTGCCAGCTCATCGCGTACCGGGTCCGCCCGCGAGCAGTACTTC
j_gene: TRBJ1-2; d_gene: TRBD1; v_gene: TRBV6-5; abundance: -; CDR3aa: CASSYSRTGYGYTF; CDR3nt: TGTGCCAGCAGTTACTCGAGGACAGGATATGGCTACACCTTC
j_gene: TRBJ2-1; d_gene: TRBD2; v_gene: TRBV25-1; abundance: -; CDR3aa: CASSGSGSGRFF; CDR3nt: TGTGCCAGCAGTGGTAGCGGGAGCGGTCGGTTCTTC
j_gene: TRBJ2-7; d_gene: TRBD2; v_gene: TRBV19; abundance: -; CDR3aa: CASSTRTSGRSLREQYF; CDR3nt: TGTGCCAGTAGTACCCGGACTAGCGGGAGGAGTCTTCGGGAGCAGTACTTC
j_gene: TRBJ1-1; d_gene: -; v_gene: TRBV7-3; abundance: -; CDR3aa: CASSSKGGTEAFF; CDR3nt: TGTGCCAGCAGCTCCAAGGGGGGGACTGAAGCTTTCTTT
j_gene: TRBJ1-2; d_gene: -; v_gene: TRBV5-4; abundance: -; CDR3aa: CASSLGTKGYTF; CDR3nt: TGTGCCAGCAGCTTGGGCACTAAGGGCTACACCTTC
j_gene: TRBJ1-2; d_gene: -; v_gene: TRBV27; abundance: -; CDR3aa: CASSPPGTSREGYTF; CDR3nt: TGTGCCAGCAGTCCACCGGGGACGAGCAGGGAGGGCTACACCTTC
j_gene: TRBJ1-5; d_gene: -; v_gene: TRBV19; abundance: -; CDR3aa: CASSPHRTQPQHF; CDR3nt: TGTGCCAGTAGTCCGCATCGGACCCAGCCCCAGCATTTT
j_gene: TRBJ2-2; d_gene: TRBD1; v_gene: TRBV14; abundance: -; CDR3aa: CASSPRTGTGSFGELFF; CDR3nt: TGTGCCAGCAGCCCCCGCACTGGGACAGGGAGTTTCGGGGAGCTGTTTTTT
j_gene: TRBJ2-7; d_gene: TRBD2; v_gene: TRBV6-1; abundance: few; CDR3aa: CASSPGTSGYEQYF; CDR3nt: TGTGCCAGCAGCCCCGGGACTAGCGGTTACGAGCAGTACTTC
j_gene: TRBJ2-2; d_gene: -; v_gene: TRBV4-3; abundance: once; CDR3aa: CASSQLGLGELFF; CDR3nt: TGCGCCAGCAGCCAATTGGGACTCGGGGAGCTGTTTTTT
j_gene: TRBJ2-2; d_gene: TRBD1; v_gene: TRBV7-8; abundance: once; CDR3aa: CASSLIGQGISGELFF; CDR3nt: TGTGCCAGCAGCTTAATCGGACAGGGAATCTCCGGGGAGCTGTTTTTT
j_gene: TRBJ2-1; d_gene: TRBD2; v_gene: TRBV25-1; abundance: -; CDR3aa: CASSEYASGRAFNEQFF; CDR3nt: TGTGCCAGCAGTGAATATGCTAGCGGGAGGGCCTTTAATGAGCAGTTCTTC
j_gene: TRBJ2-3; d_gene: -; v_gene: TRBV7-3; abundance: -; CDR3aa: CASSFGPSGGTDTQYF; CDR3nt: TGTGCCAGCAGCTTCGGACCCTCTGGAGGCACAGATACGCAGTATTTT
j_gene: TRBJ1-5; d_gene: -; v_gene: TRBV5-6; abundance: -; CDR3aa: CASSFRGPQNQPQHF; CDR3nt: TGTGCCAGCAGCTTCAGAGGGCCCCAGAACCAGCCCCAGCATTTT
j_gene: TRBJ2-1; d_gene: -; v_gene: TRBV5-1; abundance: -; CDR3aa: CASSLADGGSYNEQFF; CDR3nt: TGCGCCAGCAGCTTGGCCGATGGGGGTTCCTACAATGAGCAGTTCTTC
j_gene: TRBJ2-3; d_gene: -; v_gene: TRBV7-9; abundance: -; CDR3aa: CASSLTEDTQYF; CDR3nt: TGTGCCAGCAGCTTAACAGAAGATACGCAGTATTTT
j_gene: TRBJ1-4; d_gene: -; v_gene: TRBV9; abundance: few; CDR3aa: CASSEQGFGGGEKLFF; CDR3nt: TGTGCCAGCAGCGAACAGGGTTTCGGTGGCGGTGAAAAACTGTTTTTT
j_gene: TRBJ2-1; d_gene: TRBD2; v_gene: TRBV9; abundance: -; CDR3aa: CASSSPGLAPYEQFF; CDR3nt: TGTGCCAGCAGCTCTCCGGGACTAGCACCATATGAGCAGTTCTTC
j_gene: TRBJ2-3; d_gene: TRBD1; v_gene: TRBV18; abundance: few; CDR3aa: CASSPRTGETDTQYF; CDR3nt: TGTGCCAGCTCACCCAGGACAGGAGAGACAGATACGCAGTATTTT
j_gene: TRBJ2-3; d_gene: TRBD2; v_gene: TRBV7-9; abundance: once; CDR3aa: CASSSPGGSTDTQYF; CDR3nt: TGTGCCAGCAGCTCGCCGGGGGGTAGCACAGATACGCAGTATTTT
j_gene: TRBJ2-7; d_gene: -; v_gene: TRBV9; abundance: -; CDR3aa: CASSPYLSRDYEQYF; CDR3nt: TGTGCCAGCAGCCCCTACCTCAGCCGGGACTACGAGCAGTACTTC
j_gene: TRBJ2-1; d_gene: TRBD2; v_gene: TRBV5-4; abundance: -; CDR3aa: CASSPEGLAAYNEQFF; CDR3nt: TGTGCCAGCAGCCCCGAGGGACTAGCGGCCTACAATGAGCAGTTCTTC
j_gene: TRBJ2-7; d_gene: -; v_gene: TRBV10-3; abundance: -; CDR3aa: CAISDRGLRYEQYF; CDR3nt: TGTGCCATCAGTGACAGGGGCCTACGCTACGAGCAGTACTTC
j_gene: TRBJ1-2; d_gene: TRBD1; v_gene: TRBV5-8; abundance: few; CDR3aa: CASSLGQGDYGYTF; CDR3nt: TGTGCCAGCAGCCTGGGACAGGGCGACTATGGCTACACCTTC
j_gene: TRBJ2-3; d_gene: -; v_gene: TRBV5-4; abundance: -; CDR3aa: CASSLGGSRADTQYF; CDR3nt: TGTGCCAGCAGCTTGGGGGGTAGCCGGGCAGATACGCAGTATTTT
j_gene: TRBJ2-7; d_gene: -; v_gene: TRBV14; abundance: -; CDR3aa: CASSQGRASYEQYF; CDR3nt: TGTGCCAGCAGCCAAGGGAGGGCCAGTTACGAGCAGTACTTC
j_gene: TRBJ1-3; d_gene: -; v_gene: TRBV7-6; abundance: -; CDR3aa: CASSSREISAASGNTIYF; CDR3nt: TGTGCCAGCAGCTCCCGCGAAATTAGTGCCGCGTCTGGAAACACCATATATTTT
j_gene: TRBJ2-7; d_gene: TRBD2; v_gene: TRBV15; abundance: -; CDR3aa: CATSRPYALAEIYEQYF; CDR3nt: TGTGCCACCAGCAGACCCTACGCGCTAGCGGAGATCTACGAGCAGTACTTC
j_gene: TRBJ2-7; d_gene: -; v_gene: TRBV6-5; abundance: few; CDR3aa: CASSYTIEVPSYEQYF; CDR3nt: TGTGCCAGCAGTTACACAATAGAGGTCCCCTCCTACGAGCAGTACTTC
j_gene: TRBJ2-7; d_gene: TRBD1; v_gene: TRBV2; abundance: -; CDR3aa: CASTGTGERAYEQYF; CDR3nt: TGTGCCAGCACCGGGACAGGGGAGCGGGCCTACGAGCAGTACTTC
j_gene: TRBJ2-3; d_gene: -; v_gene: TRBV25-1; abundance: -; CDR3aa: CASRGRNTDTQYF; CDR3nt: TGTGCCAGCAGGGGGAGGAACACAGATACGCAGTATTTT
j_gene: TRBJ2-2; d_gene: -; v_gene: TRBV19; abundance: -; CDR3aa: CASSGGELFF; CDR3nt: TGTGCCAGTAGCGGCGGGGAGCTGTTTTTT
j_gene: TRBJ2-5; d_gene: -; v_gene: TRBV21-1; abundance: -; CDR3aa: CASSKGGRARETQYF; CDR3nt: TGTGCCAGCAGCAAAGGGGGCAGGGCGCGAGAGACCCAGTACTTC
j_gene: TRBJ2-1; d_gene: -; v_gene: TRBV9; abundance: -; CDR3aa: CASSVEGLTYNEQFF; CDR3nt: TGTGCCAGCAGCGTAGAAGGGCTAACATACAATGAGCAGTTCTTC
j_gene: TRBJ2-3; d_gene: TRBD1; v_gene: TRBV7-3; abundance: -; CDR3aa: CASGLIRQGKDTQYF; CDR3nt: TGTGCCAGCGGCTTGATTAGACAGGGAAAAGATACGCAGTATTTT
j_gene: TRBJ2-6; d_gene: -; v_gene: TRBV27; abundance: once; CDR3aa: CASSIFGANVLTF; CDR3nt: TGTGCCAGCAGTATCTTTGGGGCCAACGTCCTGACTTTC
j_gene: TRBJ2-7; d_gene: TRBD2; v_gene: TRBV28; abundance: -; CDR3aa: CASSSGTSAYEQYF; CDR3nt: TGTGCCAGCAGTTCCGGGACTAGCGCCTACGAGCAGTACTTC
j_gene: TRBJ1-1; d_gene: TRBD1; v_gene: TRBV28; abundance: -; CDR3aa: CASASGTGILNTEAFF; CDR3nt: TGTGCCAGCGCGTCCGGGACAGGGATTTTAAACACTGAAGCTTTCTTT
j_gene: TRBJ1-6; d_gene: -; v_gene: TRBV27; abundance: -; CDR3aa: CASTESVWGALHF; CDR3nt: TGTGCCAGCACCGAGAGCGTTTGGGGTGCCCTCCACTTT
j_gene: TRBJ1-1; d_gene: -; v_gene: TRBV7-3; abundance: -; CDR3aa: CASSSTASHSAFF; CDR3nt: TGTGCCAGCAGCTCGACTGCCTCACATTCGGCTTTCTTT
j_gene: TRBJ2-4; d_gene: -; v_gene: TRBV5-4; abundance: -; CDR3aa: CASSSNGVNIQYF; CDR3nt: TGTGCCAGCAGCTCTAATGGGGTAAACATTCAGTACTTC
j_gene: TRBJ2-5; d_gene: TRBD1; v_gene: TRBV7-2; abundance: -; CDR3aa: CASSSYRGFRQETQYF; CDR3nt: TGTGCCAGCAGCTCATACAGGGGATTCCGTCAAGAGACCCAGTACTTC
j_gene: TRBJ1-2; d_gene: -; v_gene: TRBV19; abundance: -; CDR3aa: CASRRGQSNYGYTF; CDR3nt: TGTGCCAGTAGGAGAGGACAGTCTAACTATGGCTACACCTTC
j_gene: TRBJ1-4; d_gene: -; v_gene: TRBV4-1; abundance: -; CDR3aa: CASRSSPANEKLFF; CDR3nt: TGCGCCAGCAGGTCGTCCCCGGCTAATGAAAAACTGTTTTTT
j_gene: TRBJ2-1; d_gene: -; v_gene: TRBV18; abundance: -; CDR3aa: CASSPPYNEQFF; CDR3nt: TGTGCCAGCTCTCCTCCCTACAATGAGCAGTTCTTC
j_gene: TRBJ1-3; d_gene: TRBD1; v_gene: TRBV7-9; abundance: -; CDR3aa: CASSPGQGANTIYF; CDR3nt: TGTGCCAGCAGCCCAGGACAGGGGGCGAACACCATATATTTT
j_gene: TRBJ2-5; d_gene: -; v_gene: TRBV29-1; abundance: -; CDR3aa: CSVERDRQETQYF; CDR3nt: TGCAGCGTTGAGAGAGACAGGCAAGAGACCCAGTACTTC
j_gene: TRBJ2-1; d_gene: -; v_gene: TRBV11-3; abundance: -; CDR3aa: CASSHTAARNEQFF; CDR3nt: TGTGCCAGCAGCCACACCGCTGCCCGGAATGAGCAGTTCTTC
j_gene: TRBJ2-3; d_gene: -; v_gene: TRBV7-3; abundance: -; CDR3aa: CASSPSSVTDTQYF; CDR3nt: TGTGCCAGCAGCCCTAGTTCAGTCACAGATACGCAGTATTTT
j_gene: TRBJ2-7; d_gene: TRBD2; v_gene: TRBV6-5; abundance: -; CDR3aa: CASTQSSGSIDEQYF; CDR3nt: TGTGCCAGCACCCAAAGTAGCGGGAGTATCGACGAGCAGTACTTC
j_gene: TRBJ2-7; d_gene: -; v_gene: TRBV19; abundance: -; CDR3aa: CASVDPGQYF; CDR3nt: TGTGCCAGTGTTGATCCGGGGCAGTACTTC
j_gene: TRBJ2-1; d_gene: TRBD2; v_gene: TRBV7-3; abundance: -; CDR3aa: CASSPLAGAIYNEQFF; CDR3nt: TGTGCCAGCAGCCCACTAGCGGGAGCTATCTACAATGAGCAGTTCTTC
j_gene: TRBJ1-3; d_gene: -; v_gene: TRBV6-5; abundance: -; CDR3aa: CASTGDGNTIYF; CDR3nt: TGTGCCAGCACGGGGGATGGAAACACCATATATTTT
j_gene: TRBJ1-5; d_gene: -; v_gene: TRBV4-1; abundance: -; CDR3aa: CASSQGNQPQHF; CDR3nt: TGCGCCAGCAGCCAGGGCAATCAGCCCCAGCATTTT
j_gene: TRBJ1-1; d_gene: -; v_gene: TRBV9; abundance: -; CDR3aa: CASSVEGGLNTEAFF; CDR3nt: TGTGCCAGCAGCGTCGAGGGGGGCCTGAACACTGAAGCTTTCTTT
j_gene: TRBJ1-1; d_gene: -; v_gene: TRBV5-6; abundance: -; CDR3aa: CASSFLNTEAFF; CDR3nt: TGTGCCAGCAGCTTCCTGAACACTGAAGCTTTCTTT
j_gene: TRBJ1-1; d_gene: TRBD1; v_gene: TRBV4-3; abundance: -; CDR3aa: CASSHPDTGGSTEAFF; CDR3nt: TGCGCCAGCAGCCACCCAGATACAGGGGGGAGCACTGAAGCTTTCTTT
j_gene: TRBJ2-7; d_gene: TRBD1; v_gene: TRBV7-9; abundance: few; CDR3aa: CASSLGTASSYEQYF; CDR3nt: TGTGCCAGCAGCTTGGGGACAGCGTCTTCTTACGAGCAGTACTTC
j_gene: TRBJ2-2; d_gene: -; v_gene: TRBV27; abundance: -; CDR3aa: CASSQDGWRELFF; CDR3nt: TGTGCCAGCAGTCAGGACGGTTGGCGGGAGCTGTTTTTT